Given below is one TCR beta chain in context. Deletions cut 2 bases from V and 1 base from J, with 14 bases between. Germline V gene data show CDR1 as ENHRY and CDR2 as SYGVKD. This CDR3 comprises 16 residues. The data derive from a study of OX40 agonist ivuxolimab in advanced cancers. Here immunoSEQ multiplex PCR was the method, and the copy in TCRdb shows in-frame clones only, minus some. The sample shows around 60,000 clones, 79% of them seen only once. This chain connects TRBV10-3 to TRBJ2-5, with D maybe TRBD2 (5 bases). The clonotype comes from an adult with an advanced solid tumor such as melanoma, head and neck, liver or kidney cancer. The input for sequencing was CD4+ or CD8+ T cells sorted from blood, taken in a trial of the OX40 agonist ivuxolimab. CDR3 residues: CAISETIDYVQETQYF. DNA of the CDR3: TGTGCCATCAGTGAGACCATTGACTATGTCCAAGAGACCCAGTACTTC.